This TCR beta chain comes out of a study of T-cell reconstitution after alpha-beta-depleted transplantation in children (dated by TCRdb to about 2016). Study-level background: The study quantitatively tracked T-cell immune reconstitution after TCRalphabeta/CD19-depleted allogeneic hematopoietic cell transplantation in children using TCR repertoire profiling. The research as a whole found: About two months after transplant, the apparently early recovery of alphabetaT-cell counts reportedly depended on just several hundred clones that had expanded rapidly and came from non-depleted graft cells. Over subsequent months, a decline in hyperexpanded clone frequencies was noted, and after one year, T-cell counts and TCRbeta diversity were mostly ascribed to newly produced T cells. In some patients, the high TCRbeta diversity seen at day 60 was put down to recipient T cells and intrathymic progenitors that had survived conditioning.

With regard to this clonotype: Its binding antigen is unknown. No qualities accompany the bases; no much larger clone lies one base away.

The library was built by means of PCR. Sequencing relied on an Illumina HiSeq 2500. TCR libraries were prepared with molecular barcoding, using unique molecular identifiers to normalize TCRbeta repertoire quantification. TCRdb's own reprocessing of the public reads used fastp at Q25 and MiXCR and kept productive beta chains. Entries are consolidated by CDR3 protein sequence, retaining the most common genes and DNA. In all, the sample holds more than 400,000 distinct CDR3 sequences, and over 40% of those were seen once. Around 29% of the sample belongs to the ten largest clones. Read against the paper, the sample's treatment or condition label means: allogeneic hematopoietic cell transplantation with graft depleted of TCRalphabeta T cells and CD19 B cells. The transplant recipients were children given TCRalphabeta/CD19-depleted allogeneic hematopoietic cell grafts. V is reduced by 4 bases and J by 0 bases, leaving a spacing of 11 bases between them. The CDR3 sequence holds 15 residues, the cysteine and phenylalanine included. The sequence is cut down to CDR3 DNA, 45 bases in frame from base 1. In the germline V gene, CDR1 corresponds to SGDLS and CDR2 to YYNGEE.

Source: PBMCs, taken before TCRalphabeta/CD19-depleted stem cell transplant. This TCR came from a girl aged 2-10 years with aplastic anemia, due to receive a stem cell transplant. Rearrangement joined TRBV9 to TRBJ2-1; the D segment could be TRBD2, given 6 matching bases. The CDR3 has the sequence CASSTTTSSYNEQFF. The sequence in DNA is TGTGCCAGCAGCACCACGACTAGCTCCTACAATGAGCAGTTCTTC.